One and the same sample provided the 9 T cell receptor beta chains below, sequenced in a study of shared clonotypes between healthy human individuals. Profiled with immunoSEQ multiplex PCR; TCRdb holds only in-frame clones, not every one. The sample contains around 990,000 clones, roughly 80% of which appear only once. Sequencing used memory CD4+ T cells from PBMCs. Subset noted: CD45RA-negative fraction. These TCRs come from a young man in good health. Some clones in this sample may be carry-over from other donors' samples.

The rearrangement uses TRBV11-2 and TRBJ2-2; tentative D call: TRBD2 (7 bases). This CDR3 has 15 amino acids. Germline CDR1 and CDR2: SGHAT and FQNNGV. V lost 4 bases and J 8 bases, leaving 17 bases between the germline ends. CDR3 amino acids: CASSSLQGGSGELFF. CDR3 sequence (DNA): TGTGCCAGCAGCTCCTTACAGGGAGGGAGTGGGGAGCTGTTTTTT.

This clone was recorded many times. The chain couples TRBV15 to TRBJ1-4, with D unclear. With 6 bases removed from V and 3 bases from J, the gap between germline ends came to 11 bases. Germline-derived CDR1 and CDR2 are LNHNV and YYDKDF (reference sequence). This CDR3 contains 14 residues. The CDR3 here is CATRNGVANEKLFF. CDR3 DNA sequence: TGTGCCACCAGGAACGGGGTGGCTAATGAAAAACTGTTTTTT.

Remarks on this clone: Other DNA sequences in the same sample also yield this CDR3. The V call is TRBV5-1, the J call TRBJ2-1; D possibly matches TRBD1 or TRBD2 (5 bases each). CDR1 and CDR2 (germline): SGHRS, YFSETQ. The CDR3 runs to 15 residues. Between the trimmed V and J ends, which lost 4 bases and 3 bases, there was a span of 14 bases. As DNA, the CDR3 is TGCGCCAGCAGCCTTGTAGCAGGGAGCTACAATGAGCAGTTCTTC. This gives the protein CASSLVAGSYNEQFF.

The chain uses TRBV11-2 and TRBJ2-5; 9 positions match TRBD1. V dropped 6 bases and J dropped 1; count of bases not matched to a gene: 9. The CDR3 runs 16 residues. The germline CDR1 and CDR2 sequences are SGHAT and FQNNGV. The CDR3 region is CASRQTGGGIQETQYF. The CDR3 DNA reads TGTGCCAGCAGACAGACAGGGGGAGGGATCCAAGAGACCCAGTACTTC.

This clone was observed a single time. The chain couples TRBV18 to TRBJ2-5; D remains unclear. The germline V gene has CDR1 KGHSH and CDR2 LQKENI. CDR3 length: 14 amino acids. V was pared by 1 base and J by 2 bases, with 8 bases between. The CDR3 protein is CASSPRGLQETQYF. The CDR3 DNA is TGTGCCAGCTCACCACGGGGATTACAAGAGACCCAGTACTTC. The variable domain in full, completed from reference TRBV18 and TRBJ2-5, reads NAGVMQNPRHLVRRRGQEARLRCSPMKGHSHVYWYRQLPEEGLKFMVYLQKENIIDESGMPKERFSAEFPKEGPSILRIQQVVRGDSAAYFCASSPRGLQETQYFGPGTRLLVL.

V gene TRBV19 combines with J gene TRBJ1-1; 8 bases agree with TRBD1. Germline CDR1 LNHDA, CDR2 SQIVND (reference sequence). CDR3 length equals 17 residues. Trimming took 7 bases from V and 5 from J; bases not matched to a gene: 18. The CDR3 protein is CASTGPDRAWGDTEAFF. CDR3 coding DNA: TGTGCCAGTACCGGTCCGGACAGGGCATGGGGAGATACTGAAGCTTTCTTT.

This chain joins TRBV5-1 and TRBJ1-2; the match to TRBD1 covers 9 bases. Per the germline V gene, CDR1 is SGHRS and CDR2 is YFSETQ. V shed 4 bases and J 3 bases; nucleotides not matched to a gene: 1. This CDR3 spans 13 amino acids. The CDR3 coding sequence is TGCGCCAGCAGCCGGACAGGGGACTATGGCTACACCTTC. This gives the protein CASSRTGDYGYTF.

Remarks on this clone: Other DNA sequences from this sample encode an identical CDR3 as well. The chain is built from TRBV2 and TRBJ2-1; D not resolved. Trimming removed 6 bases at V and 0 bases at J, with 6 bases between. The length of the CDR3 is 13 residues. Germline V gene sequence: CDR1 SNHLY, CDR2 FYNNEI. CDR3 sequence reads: CASRVGSYNEQFF. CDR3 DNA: TGTGCCAGCAGGGTCGGCTCCTACAATGAGCAGTTCTTC.

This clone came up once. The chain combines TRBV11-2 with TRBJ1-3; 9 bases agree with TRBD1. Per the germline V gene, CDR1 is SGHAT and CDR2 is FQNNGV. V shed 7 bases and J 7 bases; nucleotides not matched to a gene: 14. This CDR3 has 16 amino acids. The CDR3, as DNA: TGTGCCAGCACCCCCCGGGAGAGGACAGGGGTGAACACCATATATTTT. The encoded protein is CASTPRERTGVNTIYF.